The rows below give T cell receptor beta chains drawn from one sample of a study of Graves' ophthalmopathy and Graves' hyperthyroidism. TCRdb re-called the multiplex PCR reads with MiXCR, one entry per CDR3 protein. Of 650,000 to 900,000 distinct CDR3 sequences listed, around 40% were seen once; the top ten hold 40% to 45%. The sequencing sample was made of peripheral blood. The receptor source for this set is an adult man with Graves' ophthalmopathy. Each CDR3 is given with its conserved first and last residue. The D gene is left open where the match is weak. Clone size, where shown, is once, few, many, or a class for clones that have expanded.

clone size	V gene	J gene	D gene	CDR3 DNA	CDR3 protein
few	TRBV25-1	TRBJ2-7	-	TGTGCCAGCAGCTTAGGTGGGGGGCCGGGGTACGAGCAGTACTTC	CASSLGGGPGYEQYF
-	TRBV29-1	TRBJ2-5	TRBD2	TGCAGCGTAGTGACTAGCGACAGGCTAGAGACCCAGTACTTC	CSVVTSDRLETQYF
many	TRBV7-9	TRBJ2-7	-	TGTGCCAGCAGCTTAGCGGGACCGGACGAGCAGTACTTC	CASSLAGPDEQYF
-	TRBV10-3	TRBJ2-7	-	TGTGCCAGCAGTTTATCGCGGGTCCGACAACCCTCCTACGAGCAGTACTTC	CASSLSRVRQPSYEQYF
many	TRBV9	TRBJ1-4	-	TGTGCCAGCAGCGTAGGGGCAAATGAAAAACTGTTTTTT	CASSVGANEKLFF
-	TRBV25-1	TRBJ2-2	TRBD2	TGTGCCAGCAGTTTTTCACGGGGGGCCGGGGAGCTGTTTTTT	CASSFSRGAGELFF
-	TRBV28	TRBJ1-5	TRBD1	TGTGCCAGCACACCAACAGGGGCTAATCAGCCCCAGCATTTT	CASTPTGANQPQHF
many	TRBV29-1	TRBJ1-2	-	TGCAGCGTTCGCGACACAGGGTTGCGCGCCTATGGCTACACCTTC	CSVRDTGLRAYGYTF
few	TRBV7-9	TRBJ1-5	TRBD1	TGTGCCAGCAGCCAAACAGGGGCGGGACAGCCCCAGCATTTT	CASSQTGAGQPQHF
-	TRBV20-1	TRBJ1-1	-	TGCAGTGCAGAAACCCTCCCCAGGGGACATACTGAAGCTTTCTTT	CSAETLPRGHTEAFF
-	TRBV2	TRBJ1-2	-	TGTGCCAGCAGTGACGGGACCCATGGCTACACCTTC	CASSDGTHGYTF
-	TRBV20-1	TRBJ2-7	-	TGCAGTGCTAGAGGGGGCCTGGGGCTAGTGCACTCCTACGAGCAGTACTTC	CSARGGLGLVHSYEQYF
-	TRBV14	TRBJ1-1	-	TGTGCCAGCAGCCAAGGGCCGCGGGGAGCTTTCTTT	CASSQGPRGAFF
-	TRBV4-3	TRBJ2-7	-	TGCGCCAGCAGCCAAGACCCTAGGAACGGTCTCTCCTACGAGCAGTACTTC	CASSQDPRNGLSYEQYF
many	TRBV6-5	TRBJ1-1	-	TGTGCCAGCAGTGGACCCGGGACACAGAACACTGAAGCTTTCTTT	CASSGPGTQNTEAFF
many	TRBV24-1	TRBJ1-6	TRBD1	TGTGCCACCAGTAGCACAGGGGTGGATTCACCCCTCCACTTT	CATSSTGVDSPLHF
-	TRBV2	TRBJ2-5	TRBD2	TGTGCCAGCAGTGAATTCGGGACTAGCAGTGAGACCCAGTACTTC	CASSEFGTSSETQYF
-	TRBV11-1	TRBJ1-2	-	TGTGCTAGAGATCCAGGTACAGCGGGCGCTAACTATGGCTACACCTTC	CARDPGTAGANYGYTF
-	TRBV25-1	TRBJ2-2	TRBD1	TGTGCCAGCGTTGTGACAGGGCCTATCTCCGGGGAGCTGTTTTTT	CASVVTGPISGELFF
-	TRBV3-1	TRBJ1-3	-	TGTGCCAGCAGCCAAGGCATCTTGCTGGGAAACACCATATATTTT	CASSQGILLGNTIYF
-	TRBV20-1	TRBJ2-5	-	TGCAGTGCTAGGGGGGAAGATCAGCCCCAGTACTTC	CSARGEDQPQYF
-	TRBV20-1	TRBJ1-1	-	TGCAGTGCTACGAACAGGGTGAACACTGAAGCTTTCTTT	CSATNRVNTEAFF
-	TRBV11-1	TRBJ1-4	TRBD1	TGTGCCAGCAGCTTACCGGTCCAGGGGGGGAAATGGTTTTTT	CASSLPVQGGKWFF
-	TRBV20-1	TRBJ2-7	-	TGCAGTGCTAGAATGACAGTGTACGAGCAGTACTTC	CSARMTVYEQYF
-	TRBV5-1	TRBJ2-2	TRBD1	TGCGCCAGCAGCTTGGATGGACAGGGCATCACCGGGGAGCTGTTTTTT	CASSLDGQGITGELFF
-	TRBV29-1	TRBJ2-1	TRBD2	TGCAGCGTTGAAAATAGTTTCGGGGGGAGATACAATGAGCAGTTCTTC	CSVENSFGGRYNEQFF
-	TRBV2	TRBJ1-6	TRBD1	TGTGCCAGCAGGACAGGGGCCTATAATTCACCCCTCCACTTT	CASRTGAYNSPLHF
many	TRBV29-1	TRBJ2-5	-	TGCAGCGTTGCGGGGGCTCAGACCCAGTACTTC	CSVAGAQTQYF
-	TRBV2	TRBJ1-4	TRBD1	TGTGTCAGCAGGACGACAGGGGACGATGAAAAACTGTTTTTT	CVSRTTGDDEKLFF
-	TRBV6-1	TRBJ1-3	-	TGTGCCAGCATAGGATGGGGAAACACCATATATTTT	CASIGWGNTIYF
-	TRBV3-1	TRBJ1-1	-	TGTGCCAGCTCACCAATAGGGGGGGCAGGTGAAGCTTTCTTT	CASSPIGGAGEAFF
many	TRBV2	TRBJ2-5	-	TGTGCCAGCAGTGCGGCAGGGAAGGAGACCCAGTACTTC	CASSAAGKETQYF
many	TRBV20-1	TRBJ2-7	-	TGCAGTGCTAGGTCCGCGCGTTCGGGCGTCTACGAGCAGTACTTC	CSARSARSGVYEQYF
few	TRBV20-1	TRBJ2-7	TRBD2	TGCAGTAAAGCGCCGGGACTAGGGGACGAGCAGTACTTC	CSKAPGLGDEQYF
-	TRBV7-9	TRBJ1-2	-	TGTGCCAGCAGCTTAGTTTTCTATGGCTACACCTTC	CASSLVFYGYTF
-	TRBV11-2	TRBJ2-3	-	TGTGCCAGCAGCTACACAACTAGCACAGATACGCAGTATTTT	CASSYTTSTDTQYF
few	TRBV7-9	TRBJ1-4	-	TGTGCCAGCAGCTTAGCGCCCCTGACAGTGGGGAATCTGTTTTTT	CASSLAPLTVGNLFF
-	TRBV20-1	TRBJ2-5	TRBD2	TGCAGTGCTAGAGAGGCAGCGGGGGCTCAAGGGACCCAGTACTTC	CSAREAAGAQGTQYF
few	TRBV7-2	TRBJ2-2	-	TGTGCCAGCAGCTTAGGACGGAAGCAGGCCGGGGAGCTGTTTTTT	CASSLGRKQAGELFF
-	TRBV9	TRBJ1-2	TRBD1	TGTGCCAGCAATACAGGGGGGATTAACTATGGCTACACCTTC	CASNTGGINYGYTF
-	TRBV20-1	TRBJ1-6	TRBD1	TGCAGTGCTGGCGAGGGGGCGTCTTCACCCCTCCACTTT	CSAGEGASSPLHF
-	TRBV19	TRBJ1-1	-	TGTGCCAGTAGTATCCCGGCAGCCTTTAACACTGAAGCTTTCTTT	CASSIPAAFNTEAFF
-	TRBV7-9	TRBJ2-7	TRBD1	TGCGCTGGGGGACAGGGGGAATCCGAGCAGTACTTC	CAGGQGESEQYF
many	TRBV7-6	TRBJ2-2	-	TGTGCCAGCAGCTTACTTTCCGAGGGGGAGCTGTTTTTT	CASSLLSEGELFF
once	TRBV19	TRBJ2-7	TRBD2	TGTGCCAGTAGTAACCTAGCGGGGGTTTCCGCCTACGAGCAGTACTTC	CASSNLAGVSAYEQYF
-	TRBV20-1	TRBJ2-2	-	TGCAGTGCTAGAGATCAGGGGGGGAGCGCCGGGGAGCTGTTTTTT	CSARDQGGSAGELFF
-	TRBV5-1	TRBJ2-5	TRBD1	TGCGCCAGCGGACAGGGAGGAGAGACCCAGTACTTC	CASGQGGETQYF
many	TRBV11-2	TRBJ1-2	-	TGTGCCAGCAGCGACAACGGCCCCAGGCGCTACACCTTC	CASSDNGPRRYTF
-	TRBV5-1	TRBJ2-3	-	TGCGCCAGCGATCGAGGGGGGGGCACAGATACGCAGTATTTT	CASDRGGGTDTQYF
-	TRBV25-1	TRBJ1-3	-	TGTGCCAGCAGTGAATATCGGAGGCCAGACACCATATATTTT	CASSEYRRPDTIYF
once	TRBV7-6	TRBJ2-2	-	TGTGCCAGCAGCTTAATCGGGGGGCTTAACACCGGGGAGCTGTTTTTT	CASSLIGGLNTGELFF
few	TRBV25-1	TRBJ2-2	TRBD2	TGTGCCAGCAGTTACGGAGCGGGAGACGGGGAGCTGTTTTTT	CASSYGAGDGELFF
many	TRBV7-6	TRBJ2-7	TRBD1	TGTGCCAGCAGACCCCAGGGGGCCTACGAGCAGTACTTC	CASRPQGAYEQYF
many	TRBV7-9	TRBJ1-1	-	TGTGCCAGCAGCTTAGTTCGCGGTGGGGCCACTGAAGCTTTCTTT	CASSLVRGGATEAFF
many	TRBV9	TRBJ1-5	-	TGTGCCAGCAGCGCACAGGTCGGCGATCAGCCCCAGCATTTT	CASSAQVGDQPQHF
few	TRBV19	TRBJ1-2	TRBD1	TGTGCCAGTACCTTACGACAGGGGGGCCACTATGGCTACACCTTC	CASTLRQGGHYGYTF
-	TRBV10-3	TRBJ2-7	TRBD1	TGTGCCATCAGTGAAGCGCAGGGGGCGAGGGAGCAGTACTTC	CAISEAQGAREQYF
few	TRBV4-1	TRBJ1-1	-	TGTGCCAGCATAGGTTTTACTGAAGCTTTCTTT	CASIGFTEAFF
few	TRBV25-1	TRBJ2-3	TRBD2	TGTGCCAGCAGCGGGTGGGGGAGGGCCGATGGAGATACGCAGTATTTT	CASSGWGRADGDTQYF